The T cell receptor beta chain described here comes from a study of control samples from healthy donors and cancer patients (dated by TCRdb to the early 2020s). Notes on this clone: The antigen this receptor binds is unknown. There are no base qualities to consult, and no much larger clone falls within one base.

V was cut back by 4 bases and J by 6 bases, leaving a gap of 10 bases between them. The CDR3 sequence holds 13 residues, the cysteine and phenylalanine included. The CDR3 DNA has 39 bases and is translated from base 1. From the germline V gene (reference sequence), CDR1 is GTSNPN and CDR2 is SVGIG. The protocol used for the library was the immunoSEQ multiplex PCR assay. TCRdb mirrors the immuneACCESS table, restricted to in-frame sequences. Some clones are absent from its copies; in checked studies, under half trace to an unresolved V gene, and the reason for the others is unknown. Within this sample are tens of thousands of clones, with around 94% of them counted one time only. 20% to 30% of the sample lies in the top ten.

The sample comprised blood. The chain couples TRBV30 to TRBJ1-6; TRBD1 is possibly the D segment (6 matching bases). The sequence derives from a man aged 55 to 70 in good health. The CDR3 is CAWKGHVNSPLHF. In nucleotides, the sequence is TGTGCCTGGAAGGGACACGTTAATTCACCCCTCCACTTT.